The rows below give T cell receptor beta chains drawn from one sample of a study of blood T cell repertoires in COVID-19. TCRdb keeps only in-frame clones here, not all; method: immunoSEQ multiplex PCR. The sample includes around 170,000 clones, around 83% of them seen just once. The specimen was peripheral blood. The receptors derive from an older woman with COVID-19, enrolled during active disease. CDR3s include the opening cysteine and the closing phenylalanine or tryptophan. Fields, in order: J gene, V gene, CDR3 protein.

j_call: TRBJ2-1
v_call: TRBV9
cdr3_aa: CASSVESSGRNEQFF

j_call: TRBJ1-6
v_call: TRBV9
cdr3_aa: CASSVTGNSPLHF

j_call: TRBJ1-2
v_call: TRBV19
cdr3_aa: CASSSGQRLGQGKNYGYTF

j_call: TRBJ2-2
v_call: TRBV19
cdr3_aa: CASSMSGELFF

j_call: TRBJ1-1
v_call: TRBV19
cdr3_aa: CASSTPITEAFF

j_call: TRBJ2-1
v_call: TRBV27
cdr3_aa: CASSPGLAGSNEQFF

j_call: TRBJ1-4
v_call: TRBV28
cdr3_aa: CASSFSGREEKLFF

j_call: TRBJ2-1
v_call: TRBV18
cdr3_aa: CASSPRLMGGSSYNEQFF

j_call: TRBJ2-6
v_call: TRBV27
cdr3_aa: CASSRTGGTGANVLTF

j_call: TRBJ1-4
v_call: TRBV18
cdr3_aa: CASSPIGGEKLFF

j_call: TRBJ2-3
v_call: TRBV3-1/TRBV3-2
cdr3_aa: CASSHRETSVSSTDTQYF

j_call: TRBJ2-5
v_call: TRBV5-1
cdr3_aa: CASSLGVSGRASEETQYF

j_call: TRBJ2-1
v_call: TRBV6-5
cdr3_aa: CASRQNRVYNEQFF

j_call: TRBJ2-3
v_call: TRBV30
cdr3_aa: CARSTGRTDTQYF

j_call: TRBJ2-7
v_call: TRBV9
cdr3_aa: CASSPGGTKSYEQYF

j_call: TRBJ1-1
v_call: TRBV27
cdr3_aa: CASSFGGFTEAFF

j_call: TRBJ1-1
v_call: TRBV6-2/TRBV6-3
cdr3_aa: CASSRTGTGGTEAFF

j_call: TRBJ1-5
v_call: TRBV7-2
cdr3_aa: CASSPDRSGTHNQPQHF

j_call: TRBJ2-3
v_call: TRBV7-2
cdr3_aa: CASSLVRDTQYF

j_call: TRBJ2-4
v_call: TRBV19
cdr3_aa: CASSGKWELAKNIQYF

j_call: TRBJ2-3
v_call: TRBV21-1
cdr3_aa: CASSKSEAATADTQYF

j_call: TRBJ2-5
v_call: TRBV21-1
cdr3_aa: CASSKRGGVETQYF

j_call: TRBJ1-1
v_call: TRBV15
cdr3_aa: CATSRDRQGTEAFF

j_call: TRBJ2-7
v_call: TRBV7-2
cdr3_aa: CASSYTRASYEQYF

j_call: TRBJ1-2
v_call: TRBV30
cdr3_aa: CARDRGGYGYTF

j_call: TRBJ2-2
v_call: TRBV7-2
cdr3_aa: CASSTSGNTGELFF

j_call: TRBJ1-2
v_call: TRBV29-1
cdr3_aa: CSVGGTSGYGYTF

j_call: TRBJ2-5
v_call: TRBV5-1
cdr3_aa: CASSPLTGGTQYF

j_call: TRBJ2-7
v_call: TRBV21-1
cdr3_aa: CASEQRIETDPYEQYF

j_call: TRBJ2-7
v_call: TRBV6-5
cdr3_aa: CASSYSPRGAEEQYF

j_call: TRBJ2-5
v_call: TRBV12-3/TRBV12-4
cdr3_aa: CASSPRGETQYF

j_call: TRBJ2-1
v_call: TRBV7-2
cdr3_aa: CASSLDRTGEQFF

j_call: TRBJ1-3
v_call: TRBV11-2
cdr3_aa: CASSPPTGTLSGNTIYF